This T cell receptor (beta chain) comes out of a study of blood T cell repertoires in COVID-19. Assay used: immunoSEQ multiplex PCR; TCRdb lists only in-frame clones, some missing. The profile shows roughly 20,000 clones, around 92% of them singletons. Germline CDR1 reads SGHAT; CDR2 reads FQNNGV. The ends lost 6 bases at V and 5 bases at J; junction bases unmatched: 10. This CDR3 region has 15 residues. The receptor was isolated from a human donor in a cohort sampled during active COVID-19. The chain links TRBV11-2 to TRBJ1-1, with 9 positions matching TRBD1. Specimen: peripheral blood. In DNA form, the CDR3 reads TGTGCCAGCAGTAGGACAGGGGAAGCGGGGACTGAAGCTTTCTTT. Translated: CASSRTGEAGTEAFF. Looking up the rest from reference TRBV11-2 and TRBJ1-1 gives the full variable domain: EAGVAQSPRYKIIEKRQSVAFWCNPISGHATLYWYQQILGQGPKLLIQFQNNGVVDDSQLPKDRFSAERLKGVDSTLKIQPAKLEDSAVYLCASSRTGEAGTEAFFGQGTRLTVV.